The 20 T cell receptor beta chains listed next were all sequenced from one sample in a study of blood T cell dynamics during melanoma immunotherapy. Profiling relied on immunoSEQ multiplex PCR, and the TCRdb table lists in-frame clones only, not all of them. There are some 25,000 clones in the sample; 87% occur only once, and 3.5% to 6% lies in the top ten. Time point of the sample: pre-treatment baseline. Specimen: blood, collected from a patient treated with checkpoint blockade. These receptors came from a human donor with melanoma.

V and J are TRBV11-3 and TRBJ2-2; D is uncertain. Germline CDR1 is SGHNT and CDR2 is YENEEA. The CDR3 length is 16 residues. V shed 5 bases and J shed 0 bases, with 13 bases lying between them. The CDR3 DNA reads as TGTGCCAGCAGCAAAAAAAAGAACGCGAACACCGGGGAGCTGTTTTTT. Encoded protein: CASSKKKNANTGELFF.

The chain recombines TRBV2 with TRBJ2-1; perhaps TRBD1 as D (5 bases). Trimming took 6 bases from V and 8 from J, leaving 17 bases between them. CDR1 is SNHLY and CDR2 is FYNNEI in the germline V gene. This CDR3 contains 14 residues. The CDR3 DNA reads as TGTGCCAGCAGGGCAAGGGGTGGAGCTGATGAGCAGTTCTTC. Encoded protein: CASRARGGADEQFF.

V and J are TRBV4-1 and TRBJ2-1, with 7 bases lining up with TRBD2. Germline loops: CDR1 MGHRA, CDR2 YSYEKL. This CDR3 region has 13 residues. J lost 8 bases, V lost 3 bases, and 4 bases had no gene match. The CDR3 bases are TGCGCCAGCAGCCACACCGGGGGGTATGAGCAGTTCTTC. As protein: CASSHTGGYEQFF.

This rearrangement joins TRBV2 to TRBJ2-1; 7 bases align to TRBD2. From germline, CDR1 is SNHLY and CDR2 FYNNEI. CDR3 length: 14 residues. The J segment lost 8 bases and the V segment lost 7 bases, leaving 11 bases of the junction unmatched. The CDR3 loop is CASTRGVLQYEQFF. The DNA for the CDR3 is TGTGCCAGCACCCGGGGGGTTCTCCAATATGAGCAGTTCTTC.

The chain joins TRBV7-9 to TRBJ1-1; D is unresolved. Trimming cost V 1 base and J 3 bases, with 9 bases left between them. The CDR3 extends over 14 amino acids. Germline V CDR1 and CDR2: SEHNR, FQNEAQ (reference sequence). The CDR3 nucleotides are TGTGCCAGCAGCTTAGGGGCCCAGGACACTGAAGCTTTCTTT. This sequence encodes CASSLGAQDTEAFF.

This clone showed up just a few times. The genes are TRBV29-1 and TRBJ1-1, with unresolved D. V was clipped by 5 bases and J by 4 bases, with 14 bases between them. This CDR3 spans 13 amino acids. Germline V gives CDR1 SQVTM, CDR2 ANQGSEA. The CDR3 DNA follows: TGCAGCGTTATCCAAACCGAAGGCACTGAAGCTTTCTTT. Its translation is CSVIQTEGTEAFF.

Concerning this clone: One junction end does not reproduce the germline sequence, and a read error may be involved. The chain links TRBV2 to TRBJ2-5; a possible D gene is TRBD1 (6 bases). The CDR3 is made up of 12 amino acids. Germline V gene data show CDR1 as SNHLY and CDR2 as FYNNEI. This CDR3 is CASSERWPGADF. Here the CDR3 DNA reads TGTGCCAGCAGTGAACGTTGGCCAGGGGCCGACTTC.

This clone was counted a single time. The chain carries TRBV9 and TRBJ2-7; TRBD2 aligns across 10 bases. The CDR3 sequence is 15 residues long. CDR1 is SGDLS and CDR2 is YYNGEE in the germline V gene. The ends lost 3 bases at V and 12 bases at J; junction bases unmatched: 15. The DNA of the CDR3 is TGTGCCAGCAGCGATGACCCGGGACTAGCGTCCCTCGCGTACTTC. It yields the protein CASSDDPGLASLAYF.

The J gene is TRBJ1-2, the V gene TRBV6-5; 11 positions match TRBD1. The ends lost 6 bases at V and 8 bases at J; junction bases unmatched: 2. Germline loops: CDR1 MNHEY, CDR2 SVGAGI. There are 12 residues in the CDR3. CDR3 residues: CASRGQGGGYTF. The CDR3 nucleotides read TGTGCCAGCAGGGGACAGGGGGGCGGCTACACCTTC.

The chain joins TRBV7-2 to TRBJ2-7, with D unclear. The V end was cut by 2 bases, the J end by 3 bases, with 8 bases between. Germline-derived CDR1 and CDR2 are SGHTA and FQGNSA. The CDR3 extends over 13 amino acids. The CDR3 here is CASSLSTIYEQYF. In DNA form, the CDR3 reads TGTGCCAGCAGCTTATCGACAATCTACGAGCAGTACTTC.

This rearrangement joins TRBV25-1 to TRBJ2-7; 7 bases map to TRBD1. CDR3 length: 13 amino acids. V dropped 4 bases and J dropped 10; count of bases not matched to a gene: 10. CDR1 is MGHDK and CDR2 is SYGVNS in the germline V gene. The CDR3 sequence: CASSGPGQTKQYF. The CDR3 DNA follows: TGTGCCAGCAGTGGGCCGGGACAGACTAAACAGTACTTC.

The chain employs TRBV19 and TRBJ2-7, with 7 nucleotides matching TRBD1. The CDR3 length is 15 residues. CDR1 and CDR2 from the germline V gene are LNHDA and SQIVND (reference sequence). J lost 2 bases, V lost 4 bases, and 8 bases had no gene match. CDR3 bases: TGTGCCAGTAGTAGCCGGGACAGAGGTCCCTACGAGCAGTACTTC. Amino acid sequence: CASSSRDRGPYEQYF.

This clone was seen a handful of times. V gene TRBV10-1 combines with J gene TRBJ1-2, with D perhaps TRBD1 (6 bases). CDR1 is WNHNN, CDR2 SYGVQD, per germline (reference sequence). The CDR3 runs 16 residues. V was cut by 6 bases and J by 4 bases, with 21 bases left in between. The CDR3 loop reads CASSEQTGTGGYGYTF. CDR3 sequence (DNA): TGCGCCAGCAGCGAACAGACAGGCACAGGAGGCTATGGCTACACCTTC.

J is TRBJ1-5 and V is TRBV5-6; TRBD1 is a possible D gene (6 bases). Germline values: CDR1 SGHDT, CDR2 YYEEEE. V shed 0 bases and J shed 9 bases, with 10 bases lying between them. The CDR3 has 13 residues. In nucleotides, the CDR3 is TGTGCCAGCAGCTTGGGGGGGCAGGGGCCCCAGCATTTT. Its translation is CASSLGGQGPQHF. The full variable domain, its missing parts supplied by reference TRBV5-6 and TRBJ1-5, is DAGVTQSPTHLIKTRGQQVTLRCSPKSGHDTVSWYQQALGQGPQFIFQYYEEEERQRGNFPDRFSGHQFPNYSSELNVNALLLGDSALYLCASSLGGQGPQHFGDGTRLSIL.

The chain is built from TRBV28 and TRBJ2-7; no reliable D call. Germline V gene data show CDR1 as MDHEN and CDR2 as SYDVKM. The CDR3 is 11 residues long. The germline V and J ends were trimmed by 3 bases and 7 bases, with 7 bases remaining between them. CDR3 coding DNA: TGTGCCAGCAGTTTTACTGGGGAGCAGTACTTC. Translating gives CASSFTGEQYF.

This chain joins TRBV11-2 and TRBJ2-1; D gene unclear. The CDR3 is 16 residues long. V dropped 2 bases and J dropped 6 bases, with 17 bases sitting between them. Germline CDR1 SGHAT, CDR2 FQNNGV. The CDR3 DNA follows: TGTGCCAGCAGCTTATACCGGGCCTCGATCCCCAATGAGCAGTTCTTC. It encodes CASSLYRASIPNEQFF.

The J gene is TRBJ1-2, the V gene TRBV7-9; a weak D match, TRBD1 (6 bases). CDR1 and CDR2 (germline): SEHNR, FQNEAQ (reference sequence). The CDR3 loop spans 13 amino acids. V was trimmed by 0 bases and J by 8 bases, leaving 10 bases between them. The chain's CDR3 is CASSLAHREGYTF. CDR3 DNA: TGTGCCAGCAGCTTAGCCCACAGGGAAGGCTACACCTTC.

A word on this clone: The junction and the germline gene differ at one end; a read error may be behind it. The rearrangement joins TRBV2 to TRBJ2-1; perhaps TRBD2 as D (6 bases). From germline, CDR1 is SNHLY and CDR2 FYNNEI. CDR3 size: 12 residues. The CDR3 region has the DNA TGTGCCAGCAGTGAAGCGTGGGGGGTAGTGCTCTTC. It codes for CASSEAWGVVLF.

The CDR3 nucleotides read TGTGCCAGTAGTATGGATAGCGGGGCGCGGGTGGTTGGTGGCTACACCTTC. Translated, it gives CASSMDSGARVVGGYTF. The chain joins TRBV19 to TRBJ1-2; perhaps TRBD1 as D (5 bases). The germline CDR1 and CDR2 sequences are LNHDA and SQIVND (reference sequence). CDR3 size: 17 residues. Trimming took 3 bases from V and 7 from J, leaving 24 bases between them.

CDR3 DNA sequence: TGTGCCAGCAGTCGACAGGGGGGAGGAAACACTGAAGCTTTCTTT. This sequence encodes CASSRQGGGNTEAFF. This chain links TRBV28 with TRBJ1-1, with 9 bases identical to TRBD1. The CDR3 covers 15 residues. Trimming took 5 bases from V and 2 from J; bases not matched to a gene: 6. Germline assignment: CDR1 MDHEN and CDR2 SYDVKM.